The source of this TCR beta chain is a study of T-cell reconstitution after alpha-beta-depleted transplantation in children. Overall study results and limits: T-cell counts and diversity at one year post-transplant came mainly from newly produced T cells.

Only a few counts were recorded for this clonotype. Antigen: not known. The CDR3 covers 18 residues. Germline trimming cut 4 bases from V and 1 base from J; bases unmatched to any gene: 14. Germline V gene data show CDR1 as SGHRS and CDR2 as YFSETQ. Library preparation (for TCRbeta) was performed with unique molecular identifiers. TCRdb reprocessed the PCR reads with MiXCR, giving one entry per CDR3 protein. This table has about a million distinct CDR3 sequences, under 30% appearing once. This chain links TRBV5-1 with TRBJ2-3, with 8 positions matching TRBD2. This material consisted of PBMCs, mostly from graft donor cells, taken 360 days after TCRalphabeta/CD19-depleted stem cell transplant. The TCR originated in a boy in the first two years of life who had a stem cell transplant for SCID, so the T cells may come from the graft donor. The CDR3 is CASSNGLAPLRGTDTQYF. The CDR3 coding sequence is TGCGCCAGCAGCAACGGACTAGCCCCACTACGTGGCACAGATACGCAGTATTTT.